The 18 T cell receptor beta chains in this list originate from one sample, sequenced in a study of Graves' ophthalmopathy and Graves' hyperthyroidism. Transcripts of RNA were the source for amplifying TCR beta CDR3 regions. Scientists carried out first-round RT-PCR using HTBI primers and then a second-round multiplex PCR. One entry per CDR3 protein results from TCRdb running MiXCR on the multiplex PCR reads. The sample has about 590,000 distinct CDR3 sequences, 35% to 40% seen once. Sample: peripheral blood or thyroid tissue (not recorded which). The receptors derive from an adult man with Graves' hyperthyroidism.

This chain uses TRBV10-3 with TRBJ1-2; TRBD1 aligns across 7 bases. CDR3 length equals 14 residues. Germline V gene sequence: CDR1 ENHRY, CDR2 SYGVKD. The J segment lost 6 bases and the V segment lost 4 bases, leaving 8 bases of the junction unmatched. The CDR3 DNA is TGTGCCATCAGTGCGCTCACAGGGGTTAATGGCTACACCTTC. Translating gives CAISALTGVNGYTF.

In its sample, this clonotype was seen a few times. This sequence joins TRBV30 and TRBJ2-7; the match to TRBD2 covers 7 bases. The germline CDR1 and CDR2 sequences are GTSNPN and SVGIG (reference sequence). The V gene end was trimmed by 0 bases and the J gene end by 2 bases; junction bases not matched to a gene: 7. The CDR3 extends over 15 amino acids. In DNA, the CDR3 is TGTGCCTGGAGTGTAGAGGGACTACAACCCTACGAGCAGTACTTC. Translating gives CAWSVEGLQPYEQYF.

The chain joins TRBV3-1 to TRBJ2-2; D possibly corresponds to TRBD2 (5 bases). Deletions cut 0 bases from V and 5 bases from J, with 13 bases between. The germline V gene has CDR1 LGHDT and CDR2 YNNKEL (reference sequence). The length of the CDR3 is 16 residues. The CDR3 loop is CASSQDVASWTGELFF. In nucleotides, the CDR3 is TGTGCCAGCAGCCAAGATGTGGCTAGCTGGACCGGGGAGCTGTTTTTT.

The CDR3 region has the DNA TGCAGTGCTAGAGATTCAGGGCCTAATGAAAAACTGTTTTTT. Translation gives CSARDSGPNEKLFF. V and J are TRBV20-1 and TRBJ1-4; D is possibly TRBD1 (5 bases). Trimming stripped 0 bases from V and 3 bases from J, with 8 bases between. The CDR3 is made up of 14 amino acids. Germline V lookup: CDR1 DFQATT, CDR2 SNEGSKA (reference sequence).

This clonotype has a count of ten or more. V gene TRBV12-3 or TRBV12-4 combines with J gene TRBJ1-2; 8 bases map to TRBD1. J was trimmed by 1 base and V by 5 bases; bases with no gene match: 6. There are 15 residues in the CDR3. The CDR3 protein is CASSPQGVLNYGYTF. CDR3 coding DNA: TGTGCCAGCAGTCCACAGGGGGTCCTTAACTATGGCTACACCTTC.

The chain links TRBV6-1 to TRBJ1-2, with D possibly TRBD1 on 5 matching bases. V was clipped by 2 bases and J by 8 bases, with 15 bases between them. The CDR3 covers 14 residues. Germline V lookup: CDR1 MNHNS, CDR2 SASEGT. The CDR3 sequence: CASSEWQGTGGYTF. CDR3 sequence (DNA): TGTGCCAGCAGTGAATGGCAGGGTACGGGGGGCTACACCTTC.

This clonotype was observed at least ten times. This chain uses TRBV7-2 with TRBJ2-7; 8 bases are shared with TRBD2. The CDR3 totals 15 residues. With 6 bases clipped from V and 1 base from J, the junction kept 8 bases outside the gene matches. Germline V lookup: CDR1 SGHTA, CDR2 FQGNSA. CDR3 in amino acids: CASSTAGVGSYEQYF. CDR3 nucleotide sequence: TGTGCCAGCAGTACAGCGGGAGTAGGGTCCTACGAGCAGTACTTC.

Only a few counts were recorded for this clonotype. The chain has TRBV2 and TRBJ1-1; D gene unclear. CDR1 is SNHLY and CDR2 is FYNNEI in the germline V gene. The CDR3 loop spans 13 amino acids. V was cut by 4 bases and J by 3 bases, with 9 bases left in between. The CDR3: CASSVDFYTEAFF. CDR3 DNA sequence: TGTGCCAGCAGTGTTGACTTCTACACTGAAGCTTTCTTT. Based on the CDR3 plus reference TRBV2 and TRBJ1-1, the full variable domain is EPEVTQTPSHQVTQMGQEVILRCVPISNHLYFYWYRQILGQKVEFLVSFYNNEISEKSEIFDDQFSVERPDGSNFTLKIRSTKLEDSAMYFCASSVDFYTEAFFGQGTRLTVV.

This clonotype has a count of ten or more. The chain uses TRBV10-3 and TRBJ2-7; 7 bases fit TRBD1. The CDR3 sequence is 14 residues long. Germline trimming cut 2 bases from V and 3 bases from J; bases unmatched to any gene: 4. Germline CDR1 reads ENHRY; CDR2 reads SYGVKD. Here the CDR3 reads CAISERDSNYEQYF. In DNA, the CDR3 is TGTGCCATCAGTGAGCGGGACAGCAACTACGAGCAGTACTTC.

The chain has TRBV2 and TRBJ2-6; D is undetermined. Trimming cost V 4 bases and J 7 bases, with 11 bases left between them. Germline V CDR1 and CDR2: SNHLY, FYNNEI. This CDR3 contains 14 residues. Written as DNA, the CDR3 is TGTGCCAGCAGTGTGTTGCGAGGAGCCAACGTCCTGACTTTC. Translating it yields CASSVLRGANVLTF.

The V call is TRBV20-1, the J call TRBJ2-2; D remains ambiguous. The CDR3 loop spans 13 amino acids. Trimming pared 5 bases from V and 4 bases from J, leaving 11 bases between. CDR1 DFQATT and CDR2 SNEGSKA come from the germline V gene (reference sequence). In DNA form, the CDR3 reads TGCAGTGCTCTCTTTGCAGGCACCGGGGAGCTGTTTTTT. Its protein product is CSALFAGTGELFF.

V is TRBV20-1 and J is TRBJ2-2, with D unclear. CDR3 size: 13 residues. The V and J ends lost 5 bases and 4 bases respectively, with 11 bases between them. Germline V CDR1 and CDR2: DFQATT, SNEGSKA (reference sequence). The CDR3 loop reads CSAPTRGTGELFF. The CDR3 bases are TGCAGTGCTCCAACCCGAGGCACCGGGGAGCTGTTTTTT.

This clonotype appeared many times. V usage is TRBV7-2 and J usage is TRBJ2-7; D possibly corresponds to TRBD2 (6 bases). V was pared by 3 bases and J by 7 bases, with 7 bases between. Germline V gene lookup returns CDR1 SGHTA and CDR2 FQGNSA. The CDR3 spans 11 residues. CDR3 DNA: TGTGCCAGCAGCTTCCGGGGGGAGCAGTACTTC. Translated, it gives CASSFRGEQYF. Filled out from reference TRBV7-2 and TRBJ2-7, the complete variable domain reads GAGVSQSPSNKVTEKGKDVELRCDPISGHTALYWYRQSLGQGLEFLIYFQGNSAPDKSGLPSDRFSAERTGGSVSTLTIQRTQQEDSAVYLCASSFRGEQYFGPGTRLTVT.

This clonotype has just a few counts. The genes are TRBV20-1 and TRBJ1-2, with TRBD1 as a possible D gene (5 bases). This CDR3 comprises 14 residues. Germline CDR1 and CDR2: DFQATT and SNEGSKA (reference sequence). V gave up 4 bases and J gave up 3 bases, with 15 bases separating them. This CDR3 reads CSATPIQGYYGYTF. The CDR3, as DNA: TGCAGTGCTACCCCCATCCAGGGCTACTATGGCTACACCTTC.

This chain joins TRBV6-5 and TRBJ1-3; D call uncertain. The CDR3 is 16 amino acids. In germline, CDR1 is MNHEY, CDR2 SVGAGI. V was trimmed by 5 bases and J by 0 bases, leaving 14 bases between them. The CDR3 DNA is TGTGCCAGCAGTGAAGCAAACGGACGCTCTGGAAACACCATATATTTT. It translates to CASSEANGRSGNTIYF.

This clonotype was counted between two and nine times. The chain links TRBV11-3 to TRBJ2-2; D gene uncertain. Per the germline V gene, CDR1 is SGHNT and CDR2 is YENEEA. This CDR3 has 14 residues. Trimming took off 5 bases at V and 0 bases at J, with 7 bases between the two ends. The CDR3, as DNA: TGTGCCAGCAGCCGAAGGCCGAACACCGGGGAGCTGTTTTTT. It encodes CASSRRPNTGELFF.

This clonotype was observed at least ten times. This rearrangement joins TRBV7-9 to TRBJ1-5, with 10 bases lining up with TRBD1. The V gene's germline CDR1 is SEHNR and CDR2 FQNEAQ (reference sequence). This CDR3 contains 14 residues. The trim removed 4 bases at V and 7 bases at J, leaving 4 bases unmatched. CDR3 in amino acids: CASSSGTGVQPQHF. CDR3 coding DNA: TGTGCCAGCAGCTCAGGGACAGGGGTACAGCCCCAGCATTTT.

This chain connects TRBV7-2 to TRBJ2-7; 16 bases are a match to TRBD2. Trimming took 4 bases from V and 7 from J; bases not matched to a gene: 16. CDR1 SGHTA and CDR2 FQGNSA come from the germline V gene. The CDR3 contains 19 residues. This CDR3 is CASSYQPGLAGGRDNEQYF. In nucleotides, the CDR3 is TGTGCCAGCAGCTACCAACCGGGACTAGCGGGAGGGCGCGACAATGAGCAGTACTTC.